These 8 T cell receptor beta chains were all obtained from the same sample, sequenced in a study of T cell responses to AZD1222 COVID-19 vaccine. Sequenced by immunoSEQ multiplex PCR; TCRdb stores in-frame clones only, minus some. The table has around 100,000 clones, about 93% seen once; the top ten hold 2% to 2.5%. Sequences were derived from peripheral blood, sampled on day 0 of AZD1222 vaccination. All receptors come from an adult in good health.

The V call is TRBV10-2, the J call TRBJ2-3, with TRBD2 matching over 15 bases. Looked up from germline, CDR1 is WSHSY and CDR2 is SAAADI. The CDR3 contains 17 residues. Germline trimming cut 6 bases from V and 6 bases from J; bases unmatched to any gene: 10. DNA of the CDR3: TGCGCCAGCAGAGGACCGGGACTAGCGGGAGGTGGGGATACGCAGTATTTT. It codes for CASRGPGLAGGGDTQYF.

The gene calls are TRBV15 and TRBJ2-7; D perhaps matches TRBD2 (5 bases). The CDR3 covers 15 residues. Germline-derived CDR1 and CDR2 are LNHNV and YYDKDF (reference sequence). V dropped 5 bases and J dropped 2 bases, with 16 bases sitting between them. The CDR3 here is CATSEDTSYPYEQYF. The CDR3 DNA reads TGTGCCACCAGCGAAGACACTAGTTATCCCTACGAGCAGTACTTC.

This clone came up once. CDR3 sequence: CAWSVNTGELFF. The CDR3, as DNA: TGTGCCTGGAGTGTTAACACCGGGGAGCTGTTTTTT. V is TRBV30 and J is TRBJ2-2; D unclear. In germline, CDR1 is GTSNPN, CDR2 SVGIG (reference sequence). The CDR3 contains 12 residues. Trimming stripped 0 bases from V and 2 bases from J, with 1 base between.

J is TRBJ1-2 and V is TRBV19; a weak D match, TRBD1 (6 bases). Trimming shortened V by 6 bases and J by 10 bases, and 12 bases separated the two germline ends. In germline, CDR1 is LNHDA, CDR2 SQIVND (reference sequence). This CDR3 is 11 amino acids long. CDR3 amino acids: CASRLAGDYTF. In DNA form, the CDR3 reads TGTGCCAGTAGGCTGGCAGGGGACTACACCTTC.

V gene TRBV2 combines with J gene TRBJ1-5; the match to TRBD1 covers 8 bases. The CDR3 length is 16 residues. After removal of 6 bases from V and 7 bases from J, the junction contained 14 bases not matched to a gene. Germline values: CDR1 SNHLY, CDR2 FYNNEI. This CDR3 reads CASRLDRAPGRQPQHF. As DNA, the CDR3 is TGTGCCAGCAGATTGGACAGGGCCCCCGGGAGACAGCCCCAGCATTTT.

The chain carries TRBV3-1 (or the pseudogene TRBV3-2) and TRBJ1-3, with 7 bases identical to TRBD1. The ends lost 1 base at V and 0 bases at J; junction bases unmatched: 0. The germline V gene encodes CDR1 LGHDT and CDR2 YNNKEL (reference sequence). There are 15 residues in the CDR3. The CDR3 here is CASSQGTGSGNTIYF. The CDR3 nucleotides read TGTGCCAGCAGCCAAGGGACAGGCTCTGGAAACACCATATATTTT.

The V gene is TRBV2, the J gene TRBJ2-5; 7 bases fit TRBD1. Unmatched junction bases numbered 10, after V lost 7 bases and J lost 5 bases. This CDR3 region has 14 residues. The germline V gene has CDR1 SNHLY and CDR2 FYNNEI. CDR3 bases: TGTGCCAGCACGGGACAGAGAGATAGGGAGACCCAGTACTTC. Its protein product is CASTGQRDRETQYF. Looking up the rest from reference TRBV2 and TRBJ2-5 gives the full variable domain: EPEVTQTPSHQVTQMGQEVILRCVPISNHLYFYWYRQILGQKVEFLVSFYNNEISEKSEIFDDQFSVERPDGSNFTLKIRSTKLEDSAMYFCASTGQRDRETQYFGPGTRLLVL.

V and J are TRBV19 and TRBJ1-5, with TRBD1 identical over 8 bases. CDR1 LNHDA and CDR2 SQIVND come from the germline V gene (reference sequence). The CDR3 sequence is 14 residues long. Germline trimming cut 10 bases from V and 5 bases from J; bases unmatched to any gene: 10. The CDR3 DNA reads TGTGCCACCTACCGACAGGGGACCGATCAGCCCCAGCATTTT. This gives the protein CATYRQGTDQPQHF.